These 32 T cell receptor beta chains originate from one sample sequenced in a study of human T cells and chemical hapten exposure. TCRdb recomputed calls from the RACE reads with MiXCR, one row per CDR3 protein. The sample has tens of thousands of distinct CDR3 sequences; about a tenth are singletons. This sample's time point: pre-sensitization, week 0. Treatment indicated: therapeutic diphenylcyclopropenone sensitization with weekly scalp DPC. The template was total RNA from unfractionated whole blood. Sequenced material: whole blood, taken in connection with sensitization to the hapten diphenylcyclopropenone (DPC). The receptors here all came from a man between 50 and 59 years old with alopecia areata. Some clones in this sample may be carry-over from other donors' samples.

This clonotype was observed many times. The rearrangement joins TRBV7-8 to TRBJ2-3; 8 positions match TRBD2. J gave up 3 bases and V 3 bases, and 2 bases lay outside the gene matches. The germline gives CDR1 SGHVS, CDR2 FQNEAQ. The CDR3 runs 14 residues. The CDR3 nucleotides are TGTGCCAGCAGCTTGGGCGGGAGGACAGATACGCAGTATTTT. This codes for CASSLGGRTDTQYF.

This clonotype came up many times. V is TRBV20-1 and J is TRBJ1-4; 7 bases map to TRBD1. Trimming removed 4 bases from V and 3 bases from J; junction bases left unmatched: 2. The CDR3 totals 13 residues. CDR1 DFQATT and CDR2 SNEGSKA come from the germline V gene (reference sequence). The CDR3, as DNA: TGCAGTGCTAAGGGGGCGTCTAATGAAAAACTGTTTTTT. It specifies CSAKGASNEKLFF.

This clonotype was recorded only once. This may come from a read error, since a much larger clone is one base off. V usage is TRBV30 and J usage is TRBJ1-1, with a tentative D call TRBD1 (5 bases). The CDR3 loop spans 13 amino acids. The V gene's germline CDR1 is GTSNPN and CDR2 SVGIG (reference sequence). In DNA form, the CDR3 reads TGTGCCTGGTTACAGGCCTCGAACACTGGAGCTTTCTTT. Its protein product is CAWLQASNTGAFF.

This clonotype was observed a handful of times. The rearrangement links TRBV3-1 to TRBJ1-1; D gene unclear. This CDR3 is built from 14 residues. V was clipped by 0 bases and J by 4 bases, with 9 bases between them. Germline V CDR1 and CDR2: LGHDT, YNNKEL (reference sequence). The CDR3 loop reads CASSQDLVATEAFF. CDR3 bases: TGTGCCAGCAGCCAAGATCTAGTAGCCACTGAAGCTTTCTTT.

This chain uses TRBV29-1 with TRBJ2-2; D might be TRBD1 (6 bases). The germline V gene encodes CDR1 SQVTM and CDR2 ANQGSEA. V lost 0 bases and J 1 base, leaving 12 bases between the germline ends. The CDR3 has 16 residues. CDR3 DNA sequence: TGCAGCGTTGAAGATCGAATCAGGGGGAACACCGGGGAGCTGTTTTTT. Translated: CSVEDRIRGNTGELFF.

The chain is built from TRBV27 and TRBJ2-7; D gene unclear. The CDR3 extends over 14 amino acids. Germline V lookup: CDR1 MNHEY, CDR2 SMNVEV (reference sequence). The V end was cut by 6 bases, the J end by 4 bases, with 16 bases between. The CDR3 is CASRSAPLGYEQYF. The CDR3 nucleotides read TGTGCCAGCAGAAGTGCCCCTCTCGGGTACGAGCAGTACTTC.

There are many counts of this clonotype. The chain joins TRBV29-1 to TRBJ2-3; D gene uncertain. This CDR3 spans 12 amino acids. Trimming removed 4 bases at V and 5 bases at J, with 10 bases between. The germline CDR1 and CDR2 sequences are SQVTM and ANQGSEA. The CDR3: CSVGRTLDTQYF. The CDR3, as DNA: TGCAGCGTTGGTAGGACCCTAGATACGCAGTATTTT.

Concerning this clonotype: A much bigger clone sits one base away, suggesting this may be a read error. The chain recombines TRBV28 with TRBJ2-7, with D unresolved. CDR3 length equals 14 residues. Germline V gene lookup returns CDR1 MDHEN and CDR2 SYDVKM. The V and J ends lost 3 bases and 6 bases respectively, with 15 bases between them. The CDR3 bases are TGTGCCAGCAGTTTTCCCGCAAGCCGCCGCGAGCAGTACTTC. Amino acids: CASSFPASRREQYF.

There are a few counts of this clonotype. The rearrangement joins TRBV11-2 to TRBJ1-3; TRBD1 might be the D (5 bases). With 5 bases removed from V and 0 bases from J, the gap between germline ends came to 14 bases. The CDR3 length is 16 residues. Germline V gene data show CDR1 as SGHAT and CDR2 as FQNNGV. The CDR3 protein is CASSPPRVLSGNTIYF. CDR3 sequence (DNA): TGTGCCAGCAGCCCACCCAGGGTACTCTCTGGAAACACCATATATTTT.

In its sample, this clonotype was seen many times. This chain links TRBV30 with TRBJ1-5; no clear D. Germline V gene lookup returns CDR1 GTSNPN and CDR2 SVGIG (reference sequence). Between the trimmed V and J ends, which lost 2 bases and 3 bases, there was a span of 14 bases. The CDR3 length is 15 residues. CDR3 nucleotide sequence: TGTGCCTGGAGTCCCGTTGGACGGAACAATCAGCCCCAGCATTTT. Protein product: CAWSPVGRNNQPQHF.

This clonotype appeared many times. The chain has TRBV29-1 and TRBJ2-1, with D hard to call. The ends were cut back, 3 bases at V and 7 bases at J, with 4 bases in the middle. CDR3 length equals 10 residues. In germline, CDR1 is SQVTM, CDR2 ANQGSEA. The CDR3 DNA reads TGCAGCGTTGATAGTAATGAGCAGTTCTTC. Translating gives CSVDSNEQFF.

This clonotype was seen repeatedly, ten times or more. The chain combines TRBV21-1 with TRBJ2-7; the D segment call TRBD1 is taken from the table without a DNA check. TRBV21-1 is described as a pseudogene. The CDR3 extends over 14 amino acids. CDR3 amino acids: CASSKIGAVYEQYF. For the CDR3, the DNA is TGTGCCAGCAGCAAAATTGGGGCGGTCTACGAGCAGTACTTC.

The V gene is TRBV9, the J gene TRBJ2-7, with D hard to call. The CDR3 consists of 14 residues. V lost 3 bases and J 5 bases, leaving 15 bases between the germline ends. From germline, CDR1 is SGDLS and CDR2 YYNGEE. The CDR3 nucleotides read TGTGCCAGCAGCGCCACGGTCCCAGGCAACGAGCAGTACTTC. Its translation is CASSATVPGNEQYF. The full variable domain, with the rest looked up from reference TRBV9 and TRBJ2-7, is DSGVTQTPKHLITATGQRVTLRCSPRSGDLSVYWYQQSLDQGLQFLIQYYNGEERAKGNILERFSAQQFPDLHSELNLSSLELGDSALYFCASSATVPGNEQYFGPGTRLTVT.

This clonotype was observed a handful of times. This CDR3 is CSARVGASSYNEQFF. The CDR3 region has the DNA TGCAGTGCTAGAGTCGGGGCCAGCTCCTACAATGAGCAGTTCTTC. The chain links TRBV20-1 to TRBJ2-1; either TRBD1 or TRBD2 may supply D (5 bases each). Germline V gene lookup returns CDR1 DFQATT and CDR2 SNEGSKA (reference sequence). The CDR3 covers 15 residues. V was cut by 1 base and J by 0 bases, with 10 bases left in between.

This clonotype was picked up many times. The chain carries TRBV28 and TRBJ2-1, with D perhaps being TRBD1 or TRBD2 (5 bases each). Germline CDR1 and CDR2: MDHEN and SYDVKM. The ends were cut back, 6 bases at V and 5 bases at J, with 11 bases in the middle. This CDR3 region has 13 residues. CDR3 residues: CASSRGANNEQFF. In nucleotides, the CDR3 is TGTGCCAGCAGCCGGGGCGCAAACAATGAGCAGTTCTTC.

This clonotype was seen many times. This sequence joins TRBV20-1 and TRBJ1-1; D remains unclear. Germline V gene sequence: CDR1 DFQATT, CDR2 SNEGSKA (reference sequence). CDR3 size: 15 residues. V shed 3 bases and J shed 1 base, with 15 bases lying between them. This CDR3 is CSASPGGRQNTEAFF. CDR3 sequence (DNA): TGCAGTGCTAGTCCGGGCGGGAGGCAGAACACTGAAGCTTTCTTT.

In this sample, this clonotype turned up many times. The genes are TRBV28 and TRBJ2-4, with D perhaps TRBD2 (6 bases). Trimming left V 6 bases short and J 2 bases short, with 11 bases between. The length of the CDR3 is 14 residues. The germline V gene has CDR1 MDHEN and CDR2 SYDVKM. The CDR3 DNA is TGTGCCAGCAGCCCCGGGGGACCCAAAAACATTCAGTACTTC. Residues: CASSPGGPKNIQYF. Full variable domain (remainder filled in from reference TRBV28 and TRBJ2-4): DVKVTQSSRYLVKRTGEKVFLECVQDMDHENMFWYRQDPGLGLRLIYFSYDVKMKEKGDIPEGYSVSREKKERFSLILESASTNQTSMYLCASSPGGPKNIQYFGAGTRLSVL.

This clonotype was detected only a few times. The chain is built from TRBV14 and TRBJ2-3; D gene unclear. Trimming took 1 base from V and 7 from J, leaving 6 bases between them. Germline V CDR1 and CDR2: SGHDN, FVKESK. CDR3 length: 12 residues. As DNA, the CDR3 is TGTGCCAGCAGCCAAGTATCTCATACGCAGTATTTT. Its protein product is CASSQVSHTQYF.

This clonotype was recorded at least ten times. V and J are TRBV27 and TRBJ2-3; no firm D call. Germline V gene sequence: CDR1 MNHEY, CDR2 SMNVEV (reference sequence). V lost 3 bases and J lost 0, with 4 bases in between. The CDR3 spans 13 residues. The CDR3 DNA sequence: TGTGCCAGCAGTTTGGGGAGCACAGATACGCAGTATTTT. Protein: CASSLGSTDTQYF.

This chain joins TRBV25-1 and TRBJ1-2; D unclear. The CDR3 sequence is 14 residues long. Germline V gene sequence: CDR1 MGHDK, CDR2 SYGVNS. The V gene lost 3 bases and the J gene lost 2 bases, with 10 bases spanning the gap. CDR3 sequence reads: CASSEVGGNYGYTF. CDR3 coding DNA: TGTGCCAGCAGTGAGGTGGGAGGAAACTATGGCTACACCTTC.

This clonotype was picked up a small number of times. V usage is TRBV12-3 or TRBV12-4 and J usage is TRBJ1-2; no reliable D call. V gave up 7 bases and J gave up 5 bases, with 11 bases separating them. The length of the CDR3 is 12 residues. CDR3 DNA: TGTGCCAGCACCCGCGCGGAGTATGGCTACACCTTC. Translated: CASTRAEYGYTF.

This clonotype was detected many times. DNA of the CDR3: TGCAGACCTACCGGGACGGCGAACACTGAAGCTTTCTTT. This codes for CRPTGTANTEAFF. The chain combines TRBV20-1 with TRBJ1-1, with D possibly matching TRBD1 (5 bases). This CDR3 comprises 13 residues. The germline gives CDR1 DFQATT, CDR2 SNEGSKA (reference sequence).

The table lists this clonotype with many counts. The chain uses TRBV6-2 or TRBV6-3 and TRBJ2-1, with 12 bases aligning to TRBD1. This CDR3 has 17 residues. J was trimmed by 3 bases and V by 5 bases; bases with no gene match: 8. Germline V gene lookup returns CDR1 MNHEY and CDR2 SVGEGT. The CDR3 loop is CASSPGQGASLYNEQFF. The CDR3 DNA reads TGTGCCAGCAGTCCGGGACAGGGGGCCTCGCTCTACAATGAGCAGTTCTTC.

The sample holds one count of this clonotype. The chain links TRBV11-2 to TRBJ2-5; D is uncertain. The CDR3 sequence is 13 residues long. Germline CDR1 reads SGHAT; CDR2 reads FQNNGV. Trimming stripped 1 base from V and 4 bases from J, with 7 bases between. CDR3 region: CASSLGSTETQYF. The CDR3 DNA follows: TGTGCCAGCAGCTTAGGCTCGACAGAGACCCAGTACTTC.

The chain recombines TRBV30 with TRBJ2-1; no reliable D call. The CDR3 runs 12 residues. Trimming stripped 0 bases from V and 7 bases from J, with 7 bases between. Germline CDR1 is GTSNPN and CDR2 is SVGIG (reference sequence). CDR3 in amino acids: CAWSVGPNEQFF. Here the CDR3 DNA reads TGTGCCTGGAGTGTAGGACCAAATGAGCAGTTCTTC.

This clonotype was recorded many times. This chain links TRBV20-1 with TRBJ2-7, with TRBD2 matching over 11 bases. The junction had 4 bases not matched to a gene; V was cut back by 2 bases and J by 4 bases. CDR3 length: 14 amino acids. Germline V lookup: CDR1 DFQATT, CDR2 SNEGSKA (reference sequence). The CDR3 sequence is CSARLGTSGYEQYF. DNA of the CDR3: TGCAGTGCTAGACTCGGGACTAGCGGTTACGAGCAGTACTTC.

CDR3 nucleotide sequence: TGTGCCAGCAGTTTAGGGTTTCATGAGCAGTTCTTC. Its translation: CASSLGFHEQFF. V gene TRBV28 combines with J gene TRBJ2-1; D gene ambiguous. This CDR3 is built from 12 residues. V dropped 2 bases and J dropped 8 bases, with 7 bases sitting between them. Germline V CDR1 and CDR2: MDHEN, SYDVKM.

The sample holds many counts of this clonotype. The J gene is TRBJ2-1, the V gene TRBV20-1, with 8 bases identical to TRBD2. CDR1 and CDR2 from the germline V gene are DFQATT and SNEGSKA (reference sequence). The CDR3 has 18 amino acids. V gave up 6 bases and J gave up 6 bases; unmatched junction bases: 22. For the CDR3, the DNA is TGCAGTGCCCTCCCATATGGCGTACTAGCGGAGAAGAGCAATGAGCAGTTCTTC. Protein product: CSALPYGVLAEKSNEQFF.

The chain is built from TRBV19 and TRBJ1-2; no clear D gene. The V gene lost 6 bases and the J gene lost 0 bases, with 8 bases spanning the gap. Germline-derived CDR1 and CDR2 are LNHDA and SQIVND (reference sequence). This CDR3 spans 13 amino acids. The chain's CDR3 is CASSPDANYGYTF. CDR3 DNA: TGTGCCAGTAGCCCAGACGCTAACTATGGCTACACCTTC.

This clonotype was detected once. V usage is TRBV29-1 and J usage is TRBJ2-3; possible D gene TRBD2, 6 bases. Germline V CDR1 and CDR2: SQVTM, ANQGSEA. The CDR3 consists of 15 residues. The V end was cut by 3 bases, the J end by 0 bases, with 13 bases between. The CDR3 reads CSVDKLAASTDTQYF. As DNA, the CDR3 is TGCAGCGTTGATAAACTAGCTGCTAGCACAGATACGCAGTATTTT.

This clonotype occurred a few times. The chain combines TRBV4-2 with TRBJ2-3; TRBD2 aligns across 9 bases. The CDR3 runs 17 residues. Looked up from germline, CDR1 is LGHNA and CDR2 is YNFKEQ. J gave up 6 bases and V 5 bases, and 15 bases lay outside the gene matches. The CDR3 region has the DNA TGTGCCAGCAGCTACTCCTCCATAGCGGGAGTGGGGGATACGCAGTATTTT. It translates to CASSYSSIAGVGDTQYF.

This clonotype was seen many times. V and J are TRBV18 and TRBJ2-7, with TRBD2 matching 7 bases. CDR1 and CDR2 from the germline V gene are KGHSH and LQKENI. The CDR3 has 15 amino acids. Trimming cost V 3 bases and J 4 bases; bases outside gene matches: 9. For the CDR3, the DNA is TGTGCCAGCTCACCGGTGAGGGAGGGTGGATACGAGCAGTACTTC. Its protein is CASSPVREGGYEQYF.